This T cell receptor (beta chain) is drawn from a study of cytomegalovirus exposure and HLA in healthy donors. Broader study findings: Cytomegalovirus association was assigned to approximately 160 TCR beta chains. Specificity of a few CMV-associated chains for CMV antigens was verified in vitro. For cytomegalovirus status, the classifier reportedly gave diagnoses with high specificity and sensitivity.

Sequenced by immunoSEQ multiplex PCR; TCRdb stores in-frame clones only, minus some. The table shows about 160,000 clones, with roughly 90% occurring only once. Details on this clone: The target antigen is unknown.

Looked up from germline, CDR1 is MNHEY and CDR2 is SMNVEV (reference sequence). V shed 3 bases and J shed 0 bases, with 11 bases lying between them. The CDR3 contains 15 residues. The sample was PBMCs. This clonotype was obtained from a man aged 18 to 30 in good health and CMV-seropositive. V and J are TRBV27 and TRBJ1-2; D not certain. DNA for the CDR3: TGTGCCAGCAGTTTTCGGAGAAGCACTAACTATGGCTACACCTTC. Translation gives CASSFRRSTNYGYTF.